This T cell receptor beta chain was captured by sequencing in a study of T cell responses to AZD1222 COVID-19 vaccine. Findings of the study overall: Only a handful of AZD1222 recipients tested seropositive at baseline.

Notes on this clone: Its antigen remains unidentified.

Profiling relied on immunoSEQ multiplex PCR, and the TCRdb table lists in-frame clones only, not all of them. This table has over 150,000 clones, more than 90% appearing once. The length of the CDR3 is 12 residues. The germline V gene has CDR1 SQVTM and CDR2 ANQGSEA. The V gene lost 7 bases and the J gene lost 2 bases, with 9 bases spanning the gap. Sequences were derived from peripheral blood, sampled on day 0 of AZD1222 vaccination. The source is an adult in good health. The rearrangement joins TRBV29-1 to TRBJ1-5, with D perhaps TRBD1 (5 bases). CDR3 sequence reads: CSAGLGNQPQHF. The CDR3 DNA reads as TGCAGCGCAGGGTTAGGCAATCAGCCCCAGCATTTT.